These 26 T cell receptor beta chains were all obtained from the same sample, sequenced in a study of T cells in Graves' hyperthyroidism and ophthalmopathy. Amplification targeted TCR beta CDR3 regions from RNA transcripts. RT-PCR in the first round (using the HTBI primer set) targeted the TCR CDR3. Each CDR3 protein gets one entry after TCRdb re-called the multiplex PCR reads with MiXCR. Of over 250,000 distinct CDR3 sequences listed, roughly an eighth are singletons. The sequencing input was blood. These receptors were obtained from a woman between 35 and 50 years old with Graves' ophthalmopathy.

Worth noting for this clonotype: At one of its ends the junction is not consistent with the germline gene, which may arise from a read error. The genes are TRBV3-1 and TRBJ1-2; 7 nucleotides line up with TRBD1. CDR1 is LGHDT and CDR2 is YNNKEL in the germline V gene (reference sequence). The CDR3 contains 13 residues. The CDR3 sequence is CVSSQEGAYGYTF. DNA for the CDR3: TGTGTCAGCAGCCAAGAGGGGGCCTATGGCTACACCTTC. Combining the CDR3 with reference TRBV3-1 and TRBJ1-2 gives the whole variable domain DTAVSQTPKYLVTQMGNDKSIKCEQNLGHDTMYWYKQDSKKFLKIMFSYNNKELIINETVPNRFSPKSPDKAHLNLHINSLELGDSAVYFCVSSQEGAYGYTFGSGTRLTVV.

This clonotype was seen ten or more times. The rearrangement joins TRBV20-1 to TRBJ2-7, with D possibly matching TRBD2 (5 bases). Trimming cost V 4 bases and J 3 bases, with 10 bases left between them. The germline V gene encodes CDR1 DFQATT and CDR2 SNEGSKA (reference sequence). CDR3 length equals 12 residues. The CDR3 DNA follows: TGCAGTGCTACAGGACTTAACTACGAGCAGTACTTC. This codes for CSATGLNYEQYF.

This clonotype was seen ten or more times. The chain is built from TRBV20-1 and TRBJ2-7; 9 positions match TRBD1. V shed 4 bases and J 4 bases; nucleotides not matched to a gene: 14. The CDR3 consists of 16 residues. Germline V gene data show CDR1 as DFQATT and CDR2 as SNEGSKA (reference sequence). The CDR3 DNA is TGCAGTGCTACTCCTGAGGGACAGGGAAGTTTATACGAGCAGTACTTC. Translation gives CSATPEGQGSLYEQYF.

This clonotype has at least ten counts. The rearrangement links TRBV7-9 to TRBJ2-1; D gene unclear. CDR3 length: 13 amino acids. Germline values: CDR1 SEHNR, CDR2 FQNEAQ (reference sequence). The V end was cut by 1 base, the J end by 3 bases, with 4 bases between. The CDR3 DNA follows: TGTGCCAGCAGCTTAGACAACTACAATGAGCAGTTCTTC. It yields the protein CASSLDNYNEQFF.

This clonotype has at least ten counts. This chain connects TRBV10-3 to TRBJ1-1; D is uncertain. Trimming pared 3 bases from V and 5 bases from J, leaving 13 bases between. The germline gives CDR1 ENHRY, CDR2 SYGVKD. The length of the CDR3 is 14 residues. The CDR3 region has the DNA TGTGCCATCAGTGAAGGCCGCCGGAGGACTGAAGCTTTCTTT. Translating it yields CAISEGRRRTEAFF.

This clonotype was counted at least ten times. This chain joins TRBV6-1 and TRBJ2-5; D is unclear. CDR1 is MNHNS and CDR2 is SASEGT in the germline V gene. The CDR3 runs to 13 residues. V dropped 5 bases and J dropped 2 bases, with 9 bases sitting between them. The CDR3 protein is CASSYMVQETQYF. The CDR3 DNA follows: TGTGCCAGCAGTTACATGGTTCAAGAGACCCAGTACTTC.

V is TRBV10-1 and J is TRBJ2-3, with D perhaps matching TRBD2 (7 bases). This CDR3 comprises 15 residues. V dropped 5 bases and J dropped 1 base, with 13 bases sitting between them. Germline-derived CDR1 and CDR2 are WNHNN and SYGVQD (reference sequence). This CDR3 reads CASSRGAGGTDTQYF. The CDR3 bases are TGCGCCAGCAGTCGGGGGGCCGGGGGCACAGATACGCAGTATTTT.

In its sample, this clonotype was seen many times. The chain recombines TRBV3-1 with TRBJ1-1; 8 nucleotides agree with TRBD1. The V gene end was trimmed by 1 base and the J gene end by 4 bases; junction bases not matched to a gene: 2. CDR3 size: 14 residues. Germline loops: CDR1 LGHDT, CDR2 YNNKEL (reference sequence). The CDR3 bases are TGTGCCAGCAGCCAAGGGACAGGGAGCACTGAAGCTTTCTTT. Its protein product is CASSQGTGSTEAFF.

A few counts support this clonotype. The chain is built from TRBV28 and TRBJ1-5; a weak D match, TRBD1 (5 bases). V lost 7 bases and J 5 bases, leaving 12 bases between the germline ends. CDR1 and CDR2 (germline): MDHEN, SYDVKM. The CDR3 extends over 13 amino acids. The CDR3 here is CASTSGGYQPQHF. CDR3 coding DNA: TGTGCCAGCACTTCGGGGGGGTATCAGCCCCAGCATTTT.

This chain connects TRBV5-1 to TRBJ1-2; D is perhaps TRBD1 (5 bases). V dropped 4 bases and J dropped 8 bases, with 15 bases sitting between them. The CDR3 is 13 residues long. Per the germline V gene, CDR1 is SGHRS and CDR2 is YFSETQ. CDR3 nucleotide sequence: TGCGCCAGCAGCCCGGTCGGGGCAGTCGGCTACACCTTC. Translation: CASSPVGAVGYTF.

This clonotype was observed at least ten times. This chain links TRBV28 with TRBJ2-7; no firm D call. This CDR3 is built from 11 residues. V was trimmed by 1 base and J by 6 bases, leaving 4 bases between them. CDR1 is MDHEN, CDR2 SYDVKM, per germline. The CDR3 here is CASSLSREQYF. CDR3 in DNA: TGTGCCAGCAGTTTATCCCGCGAGCAGTACTTC.

In this sample, this clonotype turned up many times. The chain links TRBV28 to TRBJ1-5, with TRBD1 identical over 8 bases. After removal of 8 bases from V and 1 base from J, the junction contained 7 bases not matched to a gene. Germline V gene lookup returns CDR1 MDHEN and CDR2 SYDVKM. The CDR3 length is 15 residues. The CDR3 nucleotides read TGTGCCAGCGTCCCAGGGGGCGCGAGCAATCAGCCCCAGCATTTT. It is translated as CASVPGGASNQPQHF.

The chain employs TRBV10-2 and TRBJ1-3; D gene unclear. V lost 1 base and J 12 bases, leaving 16 bases between the germline ends. CDR3 size: 14 residues. Germline V gene sequence: CDR1 WSHSY, CDR2 SAAADI. CDR3 DNA sequence: TGCGCCAGCAGTGAGTTAGGCGGGCCTACGGGCATATATTTT. The encoded protein is CASSELGGPTGIYF.

This clonotype came up many times. The chain recombines TRBV12-3 or TRBV12-4 with TRBJ2-3, with a possible D match to TRBD2 (6 bases). Trimming cost V 4 bases and J 0 bases, with 11 bases left between them. The CDR3 length is 15 residues. The DNA for the CDR3 is TGTGCCAGCAGTTGGGACGCGGGGAGCACAGATACGCAGTATTTT. This codes for CASSWDAGSTDTQYF.

Many counts were recorded for this clonotype. V and J are TRBV12-3 or TRBV12-4 and TRBJ2-5; D remains ambiguous. V was clipped by 2 bases and J by 3 bases, with 7 bases between them. This CDR3 is 13 amino acids long. Written as DNA, the CDR3 is TGTGCCAGCAGTTTATTCAGTAAAGAGACCCAGTACTTC. Residues: CASSLFSKETQYF.

Note on this clonotype: A much more abundant neighbour one base away suggests this may be a read error. This chain connects TRBV28 to TRBJ1-5; 12 nucleotides agree with TRBD1. The CDR3 runs 16 residues. The V and J ends lost 6 bases and 6 bases, in that order; junction bases with no gene match: 9. Germline V gene lookup returns CDR1 MDHEN and CDR2 SYDVKM. The CDR3 loop is CASSTSGTGGGQPQHF. CDR3 DNA: TGTGCCAGCAGCACCTCCGGGACAGGGGGCGGTCAGCCCCAGCATTTT.

A few counts support this clonotype. The chain joins TRBV5-1 to TRBJ1-1, with D hard to call. The ends were cut back, 2 bases at V and 5 bases at J, with 10 bases in the middle. CDR1 is SGHRS and CDR2 is YFSETQ in the germline V gene. There are 13 residues in the CDR3. CDR3 sequence reads: CASSLSDKTEAFF. In nucleotides, the CDR3 is TGCGCCAGCAGCTTAAGCGACAAAACTGAAGCTTTCTTT.

This clonotype was counted only a few times. This chain uses TRBV9 with TRBJ2-7; weak D call: TRBD2 (6 bases). V was shortened by 3 bases and J by 4 bases, with 23 bases between the two germline ends. The V gene's germline CDR1 is SGDLS and CDR2 YYNGEE. The CDR3 covers 17 residues. The CDR3 nucleotides read TGTGCCAGCAGCGACTATTGGCTTGGACTACCTTGGTACGAGCAGTACTTC. As protein: CASSDYWLGLPWYEQYF. Using reference TRBV9 and TRBJ2-7 for the parts outside the CDR3, the full variable domain is DSGVTQTPKHLITATGQRVTLRCSPRSGDLSVYWYQQSLDQGLQFLIQYYNGEERAKGNILERFSAQQFPDLHSELNLSSLELGDSALYFCASSDYWLGLPWYEQYFGPGTRLTVT.

This clonotype came up many times. V gene TRBV20-1 combines with J gene TRBJ2-3; 9 nucleotides line up with TRBD2. V was pared by 0 bases and J by 3 bases, with 7 bases of the junction left unmatched. The CDR3 has 16 amino acids. Per germline, CDR1 DFQATT and CDR2 SNEGSKA (reference sequence). The CDR3 loop reads CSARDVRAGGTDTQYF. In DNA form, the CDR3 reads TGCAGTGCTAGAGATGTGAGGGCGGGGGGGACAGATACGCAGTATTTT.

V usage is TRBV10-2 and J usage is TRBJ1-1; D ambiguous. CDR1 and CDR2 (germline): WSHSY, SAAADI. Trimming took 4 bases from V and 0 from J, leaving 6 bases between them. The CDR3 is 13 amino acids. CDR3 region: CASSVYLNTEAFF. The DNA for the CDR3 is TGCGCCAGCAGTGTGTACTTGAACACTGAAGCTTTCTTT.

The V gene is TRBV19, the J gene TRBJ2-1; TRBD2 aligns across 9 bases. V shed 4 bases, J shed 8 bases, and the junction held 9 bases outside the gene matches. The length of the CDR3 is 15 residues. Germline V gene lookup returns CDR1 LNHDA and CDR2 SQIVND (reference sequence). CDR3 loop: CASSNTTSGYDEQFF. CDR3 in DNA: TGTGCCAGTAGTAACACGACTAGCGGATACGATGAGCAGTTCTTC. Complete variable domain (other parts from reference TRBV19 and TRBJ2-1): DGGITQSPKYLFRKEGQNVTLSCEQNLNHDAMYWYRQDPGQGLRLIYYSQIVNDFQKGDIAEGYSVSREKKESFPLTVTSAQKNPTAFYLCASSNTTSGYDEQFFGPGTRLTVL.

This clonotype was observed many times. CDR3 bases: TGTGCCAGCAGTTCCCCCTCGGACAGGGCAGGAGAGACCCAGTACTTC. Protein product: CASSSPSDRAGETQYF. J is TRBJ2-5 and V is TRBV6-2 or TRBV6-3, with 8 bases fitting TRBD1. Germline lookup yields CDR1 MNHEY and CDR2 SVGEGT. This CDR3 has 16 amino acids. The ends lost 4 bases at V and 4 bases at J; junction bases unmatched: 11.

This clonotype was observed at least ten times. The chain links TRBV28 to TRBJ2-2, with D possibly TRBD1 on 5 matching bases. Trimming took 2 bases from V and 7 from J, leaving 14 bases between them. The germline CDR1 and CDR2 sequences are MDHEN and SYDVKM. This CDR3 is 15 amino acids long. The chain's CDR3 is CASSLGPGRIGELFF. The CDR3 DNA reads TGTGCCAGCAGTTTAGGTCCAGGGCGGATCGGGGAGCTGTTTTTT.

J is TRBJ2-3 and V is TRBV20-1; 8 bases are a match to TRBD2. There are 14 residues in the CDR3. V gave up 5 bases and J gave up 2 bases; unmatched junction bases: 6. In germline, CDR1 is DFQATT, CDR2 SNEGSKA (reference sequence). The CDR3 DNA reads as TGCAGTGCTTCAAGAGCGGGGGCCACAGATACGCAGTATTTT. Residues: CSASRAGATDTQYF.

The chain joins TRBV2 to TRBJ2-1; no clear D. The CDR3 has 11 residues. Germline V CDR1 and CDR2: SNHLY, FYNNEI. Trimming pared 6 bases from V and 12 bases from J, leaving 12 bases between. DNA for the CDR3: TGTGCCAGCAGCGCCGAGGATGGGCAGTTCTTC. This translates into CASSAEDGQFF.

This clonotype turned up a few times. V is TRBV14 and J is TRBJ2-6; 8 positions match TRBD1. The CDR3 totals 13 residues. With 4 bases clipped from V and 9 bases from J, the junction kept 2 bases outside the gene matches. The V gene's germline CDR1 is SGHDN and CDR2 FVKESK. CDR3 DNA: TGTGCCAGCAGCCGGGACAGGAACAACGTCCTGACTTTC. It codes for CASSRDRNNVLTF.